Presented here are 5 T cell receptor beta chains from one specimen sequenced in a study of blood T cell repertoires in COVID-19. Profiled with immunoSEQ multiplex PCR; TCRdb holds only in-frame clones, not every one. The sample lists some 150,000 clones, more than 75% occurring once. Sequencing was done on a sample of peripheral blood. All receptors come from a man between 60 and 75 years old with active or convalescent COVID-19.

The chain joins TRBV6-5 to TRBJ1-2; 7 bases map to TRBD1. J was trimmed by 6 bases and V by 6 bases; bases with no gene match: 13. The CDR3 loop spans 15 amino acids. Germline lookup yields CDR1 MNHEY and CDR2 SVGAGI. CDR3: CASRDSTGDKDGYTF. The CDR3 coding sequence is TGTGCCAGCAGAGATTCTACAGGGGACAAGGATGGCTACACCTTC.

The chain carries TRBV28 and TRBJ2-3; 7 nucleotides match TRBD1. The CDR3 totals 14 residues. The V gene end was trimmed by 4 bases and the J gene end by 1 base; junction bases not matched to a gene: 2. Per the germline V gene, CDR1 is MDHEN and CDR2 is SYDVKM. The CDR3 spells CASSSGTGTDTQYF. CDR3 nucleotide sequence: TGTGCCAGCAGTTCTGGGACAGGCACAGATACGCAGTATTTT.

The chain links TRBV28 to TRBJ2-7; 7 nucleotides line up with TRBD2. Germline V lookup: CDR1 MDHEN, CDR2 SYDVKM. The length of the CDR3 is 15 residues. V trimming: 2 bases; J trimming: 2 bases; junction bases outside the gene matches: 6. Here the CDR3 reads CASSLGGVGAYEQYF. CDR3 DNA sequence: TGTGCCAGCAGTTTAGGGGGGGTCGGTGCCTACGAGCAGTACTTC.

The table lists this clone with a count of one. The J gene is TRBJ2-3, the V gene TRBV3-1 (or the pseudogene TRBV3-2), with 9 bases that match TRBD2. V trimming: 6 bases; J trimming: 5 bases; junction bases outside the gene matches: 9. Germline assignment: CDR1 LGHDT and CDR2 YNNKEL (reference sequence). This CDR3 has 15 residues. The CDR3 loop is CASSHSGSNGDTQYF. The CDR3 nucleotides read TGTGCCAGCAGTCATAGCGGGAGTAATGGAGATACGCAGTATTTT.

The table lists this clone with a few counts. The V gene is TRBV9, the J gene TRBJ1-4; 8 nucleotides align to TRBD1. CDR3 length: 17 residues. J was trimmed by 8 bases and V by 2 bases; bases with no gene match: 14. Germline V gene sequence: CDR1 SGDLS, CDR2 YYNGEE. CDR3 in amino acids: CASSVDRGPWGREKLFF. DNA of the CDR3: TGTGCCAGCAGCGTCGACAGGGGACCCTGGGGGAGGGAAAAACTGTTTTTT.